This entry lists 3 T cell receptor beta chains sequenced from one sample in a study of T cells in Graves' hyperthyroidism and ophthalmopathy. It was RNA transcripts that yielded the amplified TCR beta CDR3 regions. Primed by the HTBI set, a first-round RT-PCR was run on the TCR CDR3. TCRdb reprocessed the multiplex PCR reads via MiXCR and lists one record per CDR3 protein. The sample lists approximately 100,000 distinct CDR3 sequences, approximately 48% occurring once. Sequenced material: blood. The receptor set was obtained from a man aged 35 to 55 with Graves' hyperthyroidism.

In this sample, this clonotype turned up many times. This chain uses TRBV7-6 with TRBJ2-1; 7 nucleotides line up with TRBD2. The CDR3 runs to 16 residues. The germline CDR1 and CDR2 sequences are SGHVS and FNYEAQ. The V gene end was trimmed by 3 bases and the J gene end by 6 bases; junction bases not matched to a gene: 11. The CDR3 loop reads CASSFGTASGFNEQFF. Here the CDR3 DNA reads TGTGCCAGCAGCTTCGGTACGGCTAGCGGATTCAATGAGCAGTTCTTC. Together with reference TRBV7-6 and TRBJ2-1, the CDR3 gives the full variable domain: GAGVSQSPRYKVTKRGQDVALRCDPISGHVSLYWYRQALGQGPEFLTYFNYEAQQDKSGLPNDRFSAERPEGSISTLTIQRTEQRDSAMYRCASSFGTASGFNEQFFGPGTRLTVL.

The genes are TRBV20-1 and TRBJ1-1, with D perhaps TRBD1 (5 bases). V lost 3 bases and J lost 7, with 6 bases in between. From germline, CDR1 is DFQATT and CDR2 SNEGSKA (reference sequence). The CDR3 has 10 amino acids. The CDR3 here is CSARGDEAFF. In nucleotides, the CDR3 is TGCAGTGCTAGGGGGGATGAAGCTTTCTTT.

This clonotype was seen many times. V is TRBV5-4 and J is TRBJ2-1; 12 nucleotides align to TRBD2. V trimming: 5 bases; J trimming: 10 bases; junction bases outside the gene matches: 4. This CDR3 comprises 13 residues. Germline values: CDR1 SGHNT, CDR2 YYREEE (reference sequence). The CDR3, as DNA: TGTGCCAGCAGGACTGGACTAGCGGGGGAGCAGTTCTTC. Translation gives CASRTGLAGEQFF.